A single sample is the source of the 7 T cell receptor beta chains below, sequenced in a study of blood T cell repertoires in COVID-19. The table came from immunoSEQ multiplex PCR; TCRdb's copy has only in-frame clones and leaves some out. The sample yields tens of thousands of clones, 89% seen once. The sequenced sample consisted of peripheral blood. The receptors come from a man aged 55 to 70 with COVID-19, enrolled during active disease.

J is TRBJ2-1 and V is TRBV28; maybe TRBD1 (6 bases). Germline loops: CDR1 MDHEN, CDR2 SYDVKM. This CDR3 region has 15 residues. Trimming cost V 6 bases and J 0 bases, with 12 bases left between them. In DNA form, the CDR3 reads TGTGCCAGCAGCCGCAGGGGAAGCTCCTACAATGAGCAGTTCTTC. Its translation: CASSRRGSSYNEQFF.

This clone was found once. This sequence joins TRBV3-1 (or the pseudogene TRBV3-2) and TRBJ2-7; 10 bases are shared with TRBD1. The junction had 4 bases not matched to a gene; V was cut back by 6 bases and J by 5 bases. The CDR3 has 13 amino acids. Per germline, CDR1 LGHDT and CDR2 YNNKEL (reference sequence). DNA of the CDR3: TGTGCCAGCAGTCGACAGGGGGCTAACGAGCAGTACTTC. Protein product: CASSRQGANEQYF.

This chain joins TRBV5-6 and TRBJ2-7; no reliable D call. Per the germline V gene, CDR1 is SGHDT and CDR2 is YYEEEE. Trimming stripped 0 bases from V and 4 bases from J, with 2 bases between. This CDR3 has 11 residues. CDR3 region: CASSLAYEQYF. CDR3 DNA: TGTGCCAGCAGCTTGGCGTACGAGCAGTACTTC.

The sample holds a few counts of this clone. This CDR3 is CAWSVGQPPTGELFF. The CDR3 DNA is TGTGCCTGGAGTGTGGGACAACCGCCCACCGGGGAGCTGTTTTTT. The V and J genes are TRBV30 and TRBJ2-2, with D tentatively TRBD1 (6 bases). The CDR3 has 15 residues. The V end was cut by 0 bases, the J end by 4 bases, with 12 bases between. The germline CDR1 and CDR2 sequences are GTSNPN and SVGIG (reference sequence).

This rearrangement joins TRBV23-1 to TRBJ2-1, with TRBD2 matching over 9 bases. TRBV23-1 is treated as an ORF (open reading frame) with a function not yet certain. This CDR3 spans 18 amino acids. Unmatched junction bases numbered 22, after V lost 4 bases and J lost 12 bases. CDR3 sequence (DNA): TGCGCCAGCAGTCCATTTCAAAATCCGGGACTAGCTAATCACGGGCAGTTCTTC. The encoded protein is CASSPFQNPGLANHGQFF.

The chain recombines TRBV19 with TRBJ1-4; D gene ambiguous. The CDR3 has 12 amino acids. The V end lost 5 bases, the J end lost 8 bases, and 9 bases lay between the germline ends. CDR1 is LNHDA, CDR2 SQIVND, per germline (reference sequence). CDR3 region: CASSVRGEKLFF. In nucleotides, the CDR3 is TGTGCCAGTAGTGTCCGAGGGGAAAAACTGTTTTTT.

The chain recombines TRBV4-3 with TRBJ1-4, with 9 bases identical to TRBD1. V lost 4 bases to trimming and J lost 8 bases; unmatched junction nucleotides: 8. Looked up from germline, CDR1 is LGHNA and CDR2 is YSLEER. This CDR3 is 15 amino acids long. The DNA for the CDR3 is TGCGCCAGCAGCCCGGCCGGGACAGGGCACGAAAAACTGTTTTTT. Amino acids: CASSPAGTGHEKLFF.